The T cell receptor beta chain under discussion was sequenced for a study of CD8+CD57+ T cells in acquired aplastic anemia. Study at large: Isolated CD4+ and CD8+ cells, once sorted, yielded DNA averaging about 3.2 ug. Healthy donor CD4+ cell samples had a mean of about 10.8 million reads.

The CDR3 is 15 amino acids. Trimming stripped 3 bases from V and 3 bases from J, with 15 bases between. The germline CDR1 and CDR2 sequences are DFQATT and SNEGSKA (reference sequence). TCR beta VDJ and CDR3 profiles were obtained from a genomic DNA template. TCRdb passed the reads through MiXCR, listing each CDR3 protein once. The sample shows about 160,000 distinct CDR3 sequences, roughly 47% of them seen only once. This clonotype was observed at least ten times. The sample taken for sequencing was sorted CD4+, CD8+, or CD8+CD57+ T cells (not recorded which) from PBMCs. This receptor was identified in a human donor in good health. This sequence joins TRBV20-1 and TRBJ1-5; D is unresolved. The CDR3 sequence is CSARNGVGVNQPQHF. As DNA, the CDR3 is TGCAGTGCTAGGAATGGAGTAGGCGTCAATCAGCCCCAGCATTTT.